The sequence of this TCR beta chain was determined in a study of blood T cell repertoires in COVID-19. Study-level information: Samples representing acute and convalescent COVID-19 were sourced from the United States, Italy and Spain. The cDNA or gDNA used as material had been derived from T cells, B-cell-depleted T cells, or PBMCs.

Original analysis: Reference gene primer amplification yielded estimated nucleated cell counts. TCRdb's table, derived via immunoSEQ multiplex PCR, lists solely in-frame clones and lacks some. From that table come the V and J calls and clone size; the DNA was used to work out D and trimming. The sample carries about 30,000 clones, about 82% recorded once. The specimen sequenced was peripheral blood. The TCR was taken from a man older than 75 with active COVID-19.

CDR3 residues: CASSAKALRDRERTQYF. As DNA, the CDR3 is TGTGCCAGCAGTGCGAAAGCCCTCCGGGACAGAGAGCGGACCCAGTACTTC. The rearrangement uses TRBV2 and TRBJ2-5; 7 bases are a match to TRBD1. Germline V gene data show CDR1 as SNHLY and CDR2 as FYNNEI. The V and J ends lost 4 bases and 7 bases, in that order; junction bases with no gene match: 18. This CDR3 is 17 amino acids long.